This T cell receptor beta chain is from a study of T cell repertoires in cytomegalovirus infection. About the study: Matching HLA type, along with CMV infection, was indicated by public TCR beta signatures.

This clonotype turned up a few times. The antigen remains unidentified. Whole-study findings and limits: People with CMV and the relevant HLA were identified by cumulative public TCR beta family frequency. Dominant in the ex vivo response were TCR beta clonotypes restricted by HLA-C and specific for CMV.

In TCRdb, the reads were re-called with MiXCR into one record per CDR3 protein. The repertoire holds 680,000 or so distinct CDR3 sequences, with roughly 36% as singletons. Material for sequencing was PBMCs. This receptor was identified in a human donor in good health (CMV status not recorded). Some clones in this sample may be carry-over from other donors' samples.

DNA of the CDR3: TGTGCCAGCAGTTCCCAACGCCCGGGAAGCAATCAGCCCCAGCATTTT. It specifies CASSSQRPGSNQPQHF. The chain recombines TRBV28 with TRBJ1-5; no clear D gene. Germline CDR1 reads MDHEN; CDR2 reads SYDVKM. The CDR3 contains 16 residues. Trimming pared 4 bases from V and 1 base from J, leaving 14 bases between.